This TCR beta chain was obtained from a study of cytomegalovirus exposure and HLA in healthy donors (dated by TCRdb to 2016 to 2017). Study-level background: According to an earlier analysis of 587 of the donors, roughly 180 million T cells yielded roughly 100 million unique TCR beta sequences and 276 Gb of sequence data. Rather than using new phenotypic data, the later analysis identified candidate immune exposures from TCR beta sequences and from how often those sequences occurred across donors. HLA typing included class I and class II loci at four-digit resolution. Among some 400 genotyped donors of the cohort, an average of around 240,000 unique TCR beta nucleotide sequences were sequenced per donor, roughly 20% of them non-productive. An earlier analysis of fewer than 700 of the donors applied high-throughput TCR beta sequencing to assess whether each TCR beta V gene segment acted as functional or pseudogenic. A separate validation cohort of about 110 different subjects was used in addition to the approximately 640-subject first cohort. A later genetic analysis used genome-wide SNP genotypes for about 65% of the roughly 670 donors, treating that subset as a discovery cohort. About 300 gigabases of sequencing data and roughly 80 million unique TCR sequences made up an early release that covered approximately 650 HLA-typed donors. To predict cytomegalovirus infection status, the study combined high-throughput TCR immunosequencing, statistical association of individual TCRs with disease status, and machine learning. Typing coverage varied by locus: roughly 620-640 donors for A, B, C, DRB1 and DQB1; about 520 for DQA1; about 590 for DPA1; approximately 470 for DPB1. The study used immunosequencing to profile the T cell repertoires of some 600 subjects and linked those repertoires to cytomegalovirus serostatus. Alongside the repertoire data, information on donor age, sex, ethnicity and CMV serostatus was compiled. Among the roughly 400 genotyped donors, approximately 82% belonged to the genetic ancestry cluster associated with self-reported Caucasian donors. The aim of the study was to test whether cataloging public T cell receptors could identify signatures of past pathogen exposure. Roughly 5 DR-DQ haplotypes were handled as single units for association and clustering, since linkage in the cohort was strong. Every discovery cohort repertoire had been produced on one sequencing platform. A later analysis re-analyzed previously published TCR beta repertoires from 650 to 800 donors and added high-resolution HLA genotyping to study TCR occurrence patterns.

The library was obtained by the immunoSEQ multiplex PCR assay. For the multiplex PCR, a mixture combining 60 forward primers for TCR Vbeta segments and 13 reverse primers for TCR Jbeta segments was used. A multiplex PCR assay on genomic DNA amplified the CDR3 region of rearranged TCR beta genes. Amplified TCR beta libraries were sequenced as 87-base-pair reads on the Illumina HiSeq System. The study's own analysis went as follows. In a later analysis, about 80 million unique TCR beta chains were counted across the 650 to 700 repertoires, and roughly 11 million of these chains were shared by at least two donors. Raw reads were error-corrected and collapsed into unique sequences by a nearest-neighbor algorithm in which closely related sequences were merged to remove PCR and sequencing errors. CDR3 sequences were aligned to IMGT reference sequences to assign V, D and J gene segments. For a sequence to be retained, a match of at least six nucleotides to both a V gene segment and a J gene segment was required. A rearrangement was called productive if the CDR3 had no stop codons and remained in frame with V and J, and every other rearrangement was called non-productive. Following IMGT convention, CDR3 was defined as the stretch from the second conserved V-encoded cysteine up to the conserved J-encoded phenylalanine. The earlier analysis of 550 to 650 of the donors excluded any sequence lacking an unambiguous match to a single V gene segment. In an earlier analysis of several hundred of the donors, a V segment was called functional when productive rearrangements were above 56.7%, and segregating when the standard deviation between donors exceeded 5%. A statistical classification framework was built for diagnosing cytomegalovirus status from the catalog of TCR beta chain sequences. A later analysis assigned V and J genes by comparing TCR nucleotide sequences with IMGT/GENE-DB human TR gene sequences. In a later analysis, CDR3 sequences and most-parsimonious VDJ recombination scenarios were assigned using the TCRdist pipeline. In a later analysis, each TCR beta chain was defined by its CDR3 amino acid sequence together with its V-gene family, and reads lacking a unique V-gene family were excluded. To address suspected cross-contamination and a sequencing artifact, a later analysis removed around 590 highly shared, low-generation-probability nucleotide sequences. In a later analysis, a clonal expansion index for each public chain was calculated from normalized within-repertoire ranks of inferred template counts. In a later analysis, generation probabilities were computed using a VDJ recombination model fitted to out-of-frame rearrangements, and the results were checked against IGoR. In a later analysis, hypergeometric tests were used to score TCR-TCR, TCR-HLA and TCR-CMV co-occurrence, with a repertoire-size bias correction applied to TCR pairs. False discovery rates were estimated in a later analysis by permuting HLA or CMV assignments 20 times. In a later analysis, co-occurring TCRs were grouped with DBSCAN, and TCRdist sequence similarity was added when clustering was performed within HLA-allele-positive subsets. For co-occurrence clustering, repertoires with fewer than 30,000 or more than 120,000 public chains were excluded, along with roughly 5 repertoires with anomalous nucleotide sharing. In TCRdb, the immuneACCESS table is reduced to in-frame sequences with V and J assigned. These tables do not hold every clone; where another copy was compared, an unresolved V gene accounts for under half, and the others remain unexplained. That table is the source of V, J and clone size, and D and trimming were worked out from the DNA. The table kept for this sample lists roughly 78,000 clones. The biggest ten clones account for approximately 5% of the sample.

The cohort was made up of hundreds of healthy bone marrow donors. Cohort members were all nominally healthy when sampled, although unrecorded immune exposures were likely present. The donor was CMV seronegative and belonged to the group of 380 or so seronegative cohort members. Every donor gave a peripheral blood sample, and the peripheral blood mononuclear cells from that sample were used for TCR beta sequencing. Genomic DNA extraction from the blood cell samples was performed with the Qiagen DNeasy Blood Extraction Kit. A distance of 16 bases separates the germline ends of V and J, which lose 5 bases and 5 bases respectively. CDR1 is given as MNHEY and CDR2 as SVGAGI, both from the germline V gene. From the cysteine through the phenylalanine, the CDR3 covers 15 amino acids. Left in the record is the CDR3 DNA by itself, 45 bases read in frame from the first base. What the study reported, not specific to this receptor: In a later genetic analysis, fewer N-insertions in productive TCRs were reported among donors in an Asian-associated ancestry cluster than the roughly 700-donor mean. A later analysis found that most CMV-associated TCR beta chains appeared HLA-restricted, with HLA associations seemingly driven largely by CMV exposure. A total of some 180 TCR beta chains were listed by the study as associated with cytomegalovirus. Compared with equally common non-associated chains, HLA-associated TCR beta chains in a later analysis were more clonally expanded and had lower generation probabilities. In a later analysis, some 18,000 TCR beta sequences were associated with specific HLA alleles at a false discovery rate of 0.05. Correlated functional status among segregating V segments might be attributable to linkage disequilibrium, but an unknown experimental factor could not be ruled out. Because counts were too low, about 18 rarely observed V segments, including chromosome 9 orphons, were left out of the earlier analysis of 500 to 650 of the donors. In vitro tests confirmed that a few of the cytomegalovirus-associated TCR beta chains recognize cytomegalovirus antigens. Several of the top co-occurrence clusters appeared to be linked to parvovirus B19, influenza, CMV and Epstein-Barr virus, according to a later analysis. According to a later analysis, TCR association rates differed among HLA loci, with DRB1 alleles showing the most associated TCRs and HLA-C alleles showing the fewest. The classifier was reported to diagnose cytomegalovirus status with high specificity and sensitivity in both the original and validation cohorts. In a later genetic analysis, a missense DCLRE1C variant was associated with V-gene and J-gene trimming of TCR beta chains, and the association was replicated in an independent cohort. Presence/absence analyses assumed roughly uniform sequencing depth across donors, an assumption that may not hold. While some public TCRs were present in many individuals, most TCR sequences turned up only very rarely across donors. Strong co-occurrence of HLA alleles, especially DR and DQ, made assigning TCR associations to individual alleles difficult. Only TCR beta chains were sequenced in this cohort, and the absence of alpha or paired-chain data limited detectable features. HLA typing was unavailable for some donors at each locus, so association tests used only the typed subset. Immune exposure information for the cohort was limited to CMV serostatus. An earlier analysis of 450 to 750 of the donors showed that most TCR beta V segments appeared in productive rearrangements either about 87% or about 30% of the time, which broadly matched IMGT annotations. A further reported finding was that TCR beta sequences accurately predicted the HLA-A and HLA-B alleles for most subjects in the first cohort. Some IMGT-functional V segments, including TRBV6-2 and TRBV6-3, could not be told apart with the 87-base-pair reads, so those segments were excluded. According to the authors, the approach could potentially be generalized to other disease states and immunological phenotypes. A group of highly shared sequence variants was considered likely to be a technical artifact of the sequencing pipeline.

A note on this clone: Its antigen has not been determined.

The chain uses TRBV6-5 and TRBJ2-1; tentative D gene TRBD2, with 6 bases matching. The sequence came from a man in his forties or fifties in good health and CMV-seronegative. The material sequenced was PBMCs. In nucleotide form, the sequence is TGTGCCAGCAGTCGTACCAGGGAGGTAAACAATGAGCAGTTCTTC. It translates as CASSRTREVNNEQFF.